This is a list of T cell receptor beta chains from one sample in a study of T cell changes during pregnancy in multiple sclerosis. Repertoires were generated with immunoSEQ multiplex PCR, while TCRdb's copy carries only in-frame clones and drops some. The data hold around 66,000 clones, with 90% to 95% observed a single time. The sequenced sample was peripheral blood, obtained in the third trimester of pregnancy. The receptors here all came from a female donor in good health, enrolled as a control in a pregnancy study. CDR3s include the opening cysteine and the closing phenylalanine or tryptophan. D genes are given only for firm matches. Part of the rows lack a size; the others show once, few, many or a class for expanded clones.

CDR3aa,CDR3nt,v_gene,abundance,d_gene,j_gene
CATDRGQGGKLFF,TGTGCCACCGATAGAGGACAGGGAGGAAAACTGTTTTTT,TRBV2,NA,TRBD1,TRBJ1-4
CASSPRDSGMVSYNEQFF,TGTGCCAGCTCACCACGGGATAGCGGGATGGTCTCCTACAATGAGCAGTTCTTC,TRBV18,NA,TRBD2,TRBJ2-1
CSAQQGVGTDTQYF,TGCAGCGCTCAACAGGGGGTAGGCACAGATACGCAGTATTTT,TRBV29-1,NA,TRBD1,TRBJ2-3
CASSLPGSITDTQYF,TGTGCCAGCAGTTTACCGGGGTCCATCACAGATACGCAGTATTTT,TRBV27,NA,NA,TRBJ2-3
CASSNIGRGTDTQYF,TGTGCCAGCAGCAACATAGGGAGGGGCACAGATACGCAGTATTTT,TRBV11-2,once,TRBD2,TRBJ2-3
CASRREAAGELLF,TGTGCCAGCAGAAGAGAGGCGGCCGGGGAGCTGCTTTTT,TRBV7-9,NA,NA,TRBJ2-2
CASSQDGGEWPQHF,TGTGCCAGCAGCCAAGATGGCGGGGAGTGGCCCCAGCATTTT,TRBV4-2,NA,NA,TRBJ1-5
CASSQLRELFF,TGTGCCAGCAGCCAACTCCGGGAACTGTTTTTT,TRBV4-2,NA,NA,TRBJ1-4
CASSPFDRPGNTIYF,TGTGCCAGCTCACCATTTGACAGGCCTGGAAACACCATATATTTT,TRBV18,NA,NA,TRBJ1-3
CASRAGESSTDTQYF,TGTGCCAGCAGGGCGGGAGAATCTAGCACAGATACGCAGTATTTT,TRBV6-4,once,TRBD2,TRBJ2-3
CASSHFSVQGVPGNTIYF,TGTGCCAGCAGCCATTTCTCCGTTCAGGGGGTGCCTGGAAACACCATATATTTT,TRBV11-2,NA,TRBD1,TRBJ1-3
CASSLERVTYNEQFF,TGTGCCAGCAGCCTAGAGCGGGTAACCTACAATGAGCAGTTCTTC,TRBV5-6,NA,NA,TRBJ2-1
CASSLASYNEQFF,TGTGCCAGCAGCTTGGCCTCTTACAATGAGCAGTTCTTC,TRBV5-6,NA,NA,TRBJ2-1
CASSVEVRGDTQYF,TGTGCCAGCAGCGTAGAGGTGAGAGGGGATACGCAGTATTTT,TRBV9,NA,NA,TRBJ2-3
CASSPSPFVAGGHHF,TGTGCCAGCAGCCCCAGCCCCTTTGTGGCGGGAGGTCACCACTTC,TRBV9,NA,TRBD2,TRBJ2-5
CASSEWGRGAPQETQYF,TGTGCCAGCAGTGAATGGGGGCGGGGGGCACCTCAAGAGACCCAGTACTTC,TRBV25-1,NA,TRBD2,TRBJ2-5
CASSRTFNTEAFF,TGTGCCAGCAGTCGTACTTTTAACACTGAAGCTTTCTTT,TRBV6-1,once,NA,TRBJ1-1
CASSLTGTGGVYYGYTF,TGTGCCAGCAGTTTAACCGGGACAGGGGGCGTGTACTATGGCTACACCTTC,TRBV28,NA,TRBD1,TRBJ1-2
CASRTGRAEAFF,TGTGCCAGCAGGACAGGGCGGGCTGAAGCTTTCTTT,TRBV2,NA,TRBD1,TRBJ1-1
CAWSVGRDQPQHF,TGTGCCTGGAGTGTGGGGCGTGATCAGCCCCAGCATTTT,TRBV30,NA,NA,TRBJ1-5
CSAAGGAGYEQYF,TGCAGCGCTGCCGGGGGGGCAGGCTACGAGCAGTACTTC,TRBV29-1,NA,TRBD2,TRBJ2-7
CASSIRAELADTQYF,TGTGCCAGTAGTATCAGGGCCGAGTTGGCGGATACGCAGTATTTT,TRBV19,NA,NA,TRBJ2-3
CASSLYPVATNEKLFF,TGTGCCAGCAGTTTATATCCGGTTGCAACTAATGAAAAACTGTTTTTT,TRBV27,NA,NA,TRBJ1-4
CSVQGGTGNTEAFF,TGCAGCGTCCAAGGGGGCACGGGGAACACTGAAGCTTTCTTT,TRBV29-1,NA,TRBD1,TRBJ1-1
CASSADFIAQPQHF,TGTGCCAGCAGCGCAGATTTTATTGCTCAGCCCCAGCATTTT,TRBV9,NA,NA,TRBJ1-5
CAINSGTSGNNEQFF,TGTGCCATCAACTCCGGGACTAGCGGTAACAATGAGCAGTTCTTC,TRBV10-3,NA,TRBD2,TRBJ2-1
CASSFSAGTGDTGELFF,TGTGCCAGCAGCTTCAGTGCCGGGACAGGAGACACCGGGGAGCTGTTTTTT,TRBV7-3,NA,TRBD1,TRBJ2-2
CASSYSGRTGELFF,TGTGCCAGCAGTTATTCGGGGAGGACCGGGGAGCTGTTTTTT,TRBV6-5,few,NA,TRBJ2-2
CASSPLKGRGRRTGELFF,TGTGCCAGCAGCCCACTGAAGGGGAGGGGGAGGAGGACCGGGGAGCTGTTTTTT,TRBV5-6,NA,NA,TRBJ2-2
CASNGGAQDQPQHF,TGTGCCAGCAACGGGGGGGCGCAGGATCAGCCCCAGCATTTT,TRBV28,NA,NA,TRBJ1-5
CASGSGSWSTEAFF,TGTGCCAGCGGGAGTGGGAGTTGGAGCACTGAAGCTTTCTTT,TRBV28,NA,NA,TRBJ1-1
CATEGGEQTNYGYTF,TGTGCCACCGAGGGGGGGGAGCAGACCAACTATGGCTACACCTTC,TRBV2,NA,NA,TRBJ1-2
CASSALAGVGNEQFF,TGTGCCAGCAGTGCTCTAGCGGGAGTAGGCAATGAGCAGTTCTTC,TRBV2,NA,TRBD2,TRBJ2-1
CASRRPGQGISGYTF,TGTGCCAGCCGTAGGCCGGGACAGGGGATCTCGGGCTACACCTTC,TRBV5-8,NA,TRBD1,TRBJ1-2
CASSFRQAGVEKLFF,TGTGCCAGCAGTTTCCGACAGGCAGGGGTGGAAAAACTGTTTTTT,TRBV27,NA,NA,TRBJ1-4
CASSLVAGADTQYF,TGTGCCAGCAGCTTGGTAGCGGGAGCAGATACGCAGTATTTT,TRBV5-4,NA,TRBD2,TRBJ2-3
CASSLAAATNEKLFF,TGTGCCAGCTCACTAGCAGCGGCAACTAATGAAAAACTGTTTTTT,TRBV18,once,NA,TRBJ1-4
CASSLQPLVNEKLFF,TGTGCCAGCAGTTTACAGCCGCTAGTTAATGAAAAACTGTTTTTT,TRBV28,NA,NA,TRBJ1-4
CAISPLGAGGNEQYF,TGTGCCATCAGCCCCCTAGGGGCGGGAGGGAACGAGCAGTACTTC,TRBV10-3,NA,TRBD2,TRBJ2-7
CASSAWRGREETQYF,TGTGCCAGCAGCGCATGGAGGGGGCGGGAAGAGACCCAGTACTTC,TRBV14,once,NA,TRBJ2-5
CASSRTSGNTYNEQFF,TGCGCCAGCAGCCGGACTAGCGGAAATACCTACAATGAGCAGTTCTTC,TRBV4-1,NA,TRBD2,TRBJ2-1
CASSPHRGDNEQFF,TGCGCCAGCAGCCCACACAGGGGCGACAATGAGCAGTTCTTC,TRBV5-1,NA,TRBD1,TRBJ2-1
CASSLARGTGSYEQYF,TGTGCCAGCAGCTTAGCGCGGGGGACAGGGTCCTACGAGCAGTACTTC,TRBV7-9,NA,TRBD1,TRBJ2-7
CASSLVPVGAQAFF,TGTGCCAGCAGCTTAGTCCCAGTGGGAGCCCAAGCTTTCTTT,TRBV7-2,NA,NA,TRBJ1-1
CASSLGGVGYNEQFF,TGTGCCAGCAGTTTGGGTGGAGTTGGGTACAATGAGCAGTTCTTC,TRBV27,NA,NA,TRBJ2-1
CASSLGDRDTQYF,TGCGCCAGCAGCTTGGGAGACAGAGATACGCAGTATTTT,TRBV5-1,NA,NA,TRBJ2-3
CASSSVVVVPTDEQFF,TGTGCCAGCAGCTCCGTCGTGGTAGTACCGACAGATGAGCAGTTCTTC,TRBV5-5,NA,NA,TRBJ2-1
CASRFPGGTEAFF,TGTGCCAGCAGGTTTCCCGGGGGCACTGAAGCTTTCTTT,TRBV11-1,NA,NA,TRBJ1-1
CASNFGPANEKLFF,TGTGCCAGCAATTTTGGGCCAGCTAATGAAAAACTGTTTTTT,TRBV6-1,NA,NA,TRBJ1-4
CASSLARILAGTTDTQYF,TGTGCCAGCAGCTTAGCGCGGATCCTAGCGGGAACCACAGATACGCAGTATTTT,TRBV7-8,NA,TRBD2,TRBJ2-3
CASRPNRFPGGWDTEAFF,TGTGCCAGCAGACCAAACAGATTCCCGGGCGGGTGGGACACTGAAGCTTTCTTT,TRBV5-4,NA,NA,TRBJ1-1
CASSEFAGWRNEQFF,TGTGCCAGCAGTGAATTCGCGGGATGGAGAAATGAGCAGTTCTTC,TRBV2,NA,NA,TRBJ2-1
CASRGTLNTGELFF,TGTGCCAGCAGGGGGACTCTCAACACCGGGGAGCTGTTTTTT,TRBV2,few,NA,TRBJ2-2
CASSLSFEAFF,TGTGCCAGCAGCTTAAGCTTTGAAGCTTTCTTT,TRBV11-2,NA,NA,TRBJ1-1
CASSAGHSGNTIYF,TGTGCCAGCAGTGCAGGCCACTCTGGAAACACCATATATTTT,TRBV2,NA,NA,TRBJ1-3
CASSALAGGTYEQYF,TGTGCCAGCAGCGCCCTAGCGGGGGGCACCTACGAGCAGTACTTC,TRBV6-1,NA,TRBD2,TRBJ2-7